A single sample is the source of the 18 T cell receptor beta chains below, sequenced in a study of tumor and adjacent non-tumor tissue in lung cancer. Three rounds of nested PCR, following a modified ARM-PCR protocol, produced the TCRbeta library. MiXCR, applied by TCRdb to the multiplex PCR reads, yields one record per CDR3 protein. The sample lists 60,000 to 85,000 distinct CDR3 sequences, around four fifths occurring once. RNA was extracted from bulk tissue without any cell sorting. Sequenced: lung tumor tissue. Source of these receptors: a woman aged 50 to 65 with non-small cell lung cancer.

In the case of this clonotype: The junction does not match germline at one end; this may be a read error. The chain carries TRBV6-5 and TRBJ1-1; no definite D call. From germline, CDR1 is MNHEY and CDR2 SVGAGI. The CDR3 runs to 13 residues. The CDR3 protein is CTSSHPEGTEAFF. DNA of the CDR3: TGTACCAGCAGTCACCCAGAGGGCACTGAAGCTTTCTTT.

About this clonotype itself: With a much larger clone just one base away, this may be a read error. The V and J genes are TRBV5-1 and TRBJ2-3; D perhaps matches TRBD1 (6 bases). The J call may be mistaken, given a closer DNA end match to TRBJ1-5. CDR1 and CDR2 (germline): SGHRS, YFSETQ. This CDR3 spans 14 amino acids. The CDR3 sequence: CASTRDTSTDTQHF. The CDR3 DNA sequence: TGCGCCAGCACCCGGGACACAAGCACAGATACGCAGCATTTT.

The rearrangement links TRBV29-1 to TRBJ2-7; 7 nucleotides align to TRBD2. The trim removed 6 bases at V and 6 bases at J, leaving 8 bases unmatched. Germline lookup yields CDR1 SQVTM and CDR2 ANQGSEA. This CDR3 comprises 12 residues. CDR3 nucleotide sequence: TGCAGCGTGGGGGGGGGTCCCTGCGAGCAGTACTTC. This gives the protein CSVGGGPCEQYF.

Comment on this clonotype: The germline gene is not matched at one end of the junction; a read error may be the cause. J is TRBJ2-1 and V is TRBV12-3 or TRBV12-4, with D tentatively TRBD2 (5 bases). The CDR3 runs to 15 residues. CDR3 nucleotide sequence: TGTGTCAGCGGTTTGGAACTAGTGACCTACAATGAGCAGTTCTTC. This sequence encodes CVSGLELVTYNEQFF.

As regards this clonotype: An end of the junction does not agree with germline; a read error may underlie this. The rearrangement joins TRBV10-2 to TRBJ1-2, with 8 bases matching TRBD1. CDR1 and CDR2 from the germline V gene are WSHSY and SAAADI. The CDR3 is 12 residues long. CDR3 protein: CASSKTGDGYTF. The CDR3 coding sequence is TGCGCCAGCAGTAAGACAGGGGATGGTTACACCTTC.

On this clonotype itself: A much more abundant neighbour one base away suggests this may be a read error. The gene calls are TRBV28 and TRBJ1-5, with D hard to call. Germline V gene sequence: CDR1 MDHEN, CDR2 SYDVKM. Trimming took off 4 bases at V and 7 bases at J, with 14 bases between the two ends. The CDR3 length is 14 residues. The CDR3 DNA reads TGTGCCAGCAGTTCCGCCGGGTCGGAGCAGCCCCAGCATTTT. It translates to CASSSAGSEQPQHF.

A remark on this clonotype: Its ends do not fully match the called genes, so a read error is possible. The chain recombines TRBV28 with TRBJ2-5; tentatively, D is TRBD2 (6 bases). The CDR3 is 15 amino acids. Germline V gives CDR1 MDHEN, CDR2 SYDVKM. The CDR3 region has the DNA TGCGCCAGCAGGCGAGTAACGGGAGAGGTGGAGACCCAGAACTTC. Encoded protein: CASRRVTGEVETQNF.

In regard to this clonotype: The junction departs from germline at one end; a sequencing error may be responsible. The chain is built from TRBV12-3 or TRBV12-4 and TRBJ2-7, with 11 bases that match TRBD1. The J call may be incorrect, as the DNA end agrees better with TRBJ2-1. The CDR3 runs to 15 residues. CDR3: CAGSGGQGAIYEQFF. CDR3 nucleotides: TGTGCCGGCAGTGGAGGACAGGGGGCAATCTACGAGCAGTTCTTC.

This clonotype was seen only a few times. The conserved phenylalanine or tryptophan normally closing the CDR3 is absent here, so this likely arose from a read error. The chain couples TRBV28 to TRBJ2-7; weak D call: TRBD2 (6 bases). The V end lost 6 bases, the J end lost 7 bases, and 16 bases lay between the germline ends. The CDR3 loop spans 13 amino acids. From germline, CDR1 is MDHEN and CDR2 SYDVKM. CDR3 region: CASSTSWGREQYL. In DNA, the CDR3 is TGTGCCAGCAGCACTAGCTGGGGAAGGGAGCAGTACCTC.

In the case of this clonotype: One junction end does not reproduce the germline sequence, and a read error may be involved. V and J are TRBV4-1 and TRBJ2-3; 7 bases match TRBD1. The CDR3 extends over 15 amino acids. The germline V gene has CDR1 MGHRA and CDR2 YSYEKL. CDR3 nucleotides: TGTGTCAGCAGCCAAGACAGGGTTAGCACAGATACGCAGTATTTT. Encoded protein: CVSSQDRVSTDTQYF.

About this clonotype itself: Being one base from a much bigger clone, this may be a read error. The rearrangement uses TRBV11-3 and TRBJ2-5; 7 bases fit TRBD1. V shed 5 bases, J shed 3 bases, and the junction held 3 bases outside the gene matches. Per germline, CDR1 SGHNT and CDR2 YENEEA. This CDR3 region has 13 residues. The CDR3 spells CASSQGTEETQYF. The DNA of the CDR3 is TGTGCCAGCAGCCAGGGGACAGAAGAGACCCAGTACTTC.

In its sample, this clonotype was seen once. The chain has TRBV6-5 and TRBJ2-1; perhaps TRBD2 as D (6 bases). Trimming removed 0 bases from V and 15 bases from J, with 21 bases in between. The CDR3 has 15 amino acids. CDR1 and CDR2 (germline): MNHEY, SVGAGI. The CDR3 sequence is CASSYSRQRALERFF. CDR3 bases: TGTGCCAGCAGTTACTCGCGCCAGCGGGCCCTTGAACGGTTCTTC.

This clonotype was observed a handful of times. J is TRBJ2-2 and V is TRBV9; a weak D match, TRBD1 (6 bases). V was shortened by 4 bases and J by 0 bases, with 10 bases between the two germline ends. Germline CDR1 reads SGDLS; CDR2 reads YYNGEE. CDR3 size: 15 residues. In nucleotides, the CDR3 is TGTGCCAGCAGCCGGGGACACACGAACACCGGGGAGCTGTTTTTT. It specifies CASSRGHTNTGELFF.

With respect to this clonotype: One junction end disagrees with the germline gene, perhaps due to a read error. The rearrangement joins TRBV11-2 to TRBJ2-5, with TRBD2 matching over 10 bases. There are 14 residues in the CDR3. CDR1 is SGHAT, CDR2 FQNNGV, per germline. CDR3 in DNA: TGTGCCGACAGCTTAATGAGCGGGGGGGAGACTCAGTACTTC. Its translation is CADSLMSGGETQYF. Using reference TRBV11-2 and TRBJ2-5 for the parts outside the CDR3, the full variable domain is EAGVAQSPRYKIIEKRQSVAFWCNPISGHATLYWYQQILGQGPKLLIQFQNNGVVDDSQLPKDRFSAERLKGVDSTLKIQPAKLEDSAVYLCADSLMSGGETQYFGPGTRLLVL.

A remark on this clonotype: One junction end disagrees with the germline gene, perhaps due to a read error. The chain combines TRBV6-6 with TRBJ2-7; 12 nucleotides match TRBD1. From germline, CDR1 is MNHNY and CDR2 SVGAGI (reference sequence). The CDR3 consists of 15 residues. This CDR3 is CAGSYGTGGSCEQYF. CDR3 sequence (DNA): TGTGCCGGCAGTTACGGGACAGGGGGCTCCTGCGAGCAGTACTTC.

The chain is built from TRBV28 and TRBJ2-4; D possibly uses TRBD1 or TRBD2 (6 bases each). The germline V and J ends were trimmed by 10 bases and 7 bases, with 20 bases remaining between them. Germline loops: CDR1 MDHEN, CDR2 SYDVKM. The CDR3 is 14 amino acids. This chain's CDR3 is CANGFKGGGNIQYF. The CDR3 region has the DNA TGTGCCAACGGTTTTAAGGGGGGTGGCAACATTCAGTACTTC.

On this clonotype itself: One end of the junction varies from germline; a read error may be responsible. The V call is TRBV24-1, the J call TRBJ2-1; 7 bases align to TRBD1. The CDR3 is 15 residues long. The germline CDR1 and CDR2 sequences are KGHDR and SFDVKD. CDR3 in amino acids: CVTSPNGQDYNEQFF. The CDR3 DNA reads TGTGTCACCAGTCCTAATGGACAGGACTACAATGAGCAGTTCTTC.

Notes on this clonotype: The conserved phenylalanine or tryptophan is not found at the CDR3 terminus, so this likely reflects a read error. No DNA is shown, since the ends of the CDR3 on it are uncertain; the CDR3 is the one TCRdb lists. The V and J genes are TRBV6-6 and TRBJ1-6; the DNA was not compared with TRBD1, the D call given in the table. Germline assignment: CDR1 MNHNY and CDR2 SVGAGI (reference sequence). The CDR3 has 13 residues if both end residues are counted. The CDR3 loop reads CASNDSANPPLRL.